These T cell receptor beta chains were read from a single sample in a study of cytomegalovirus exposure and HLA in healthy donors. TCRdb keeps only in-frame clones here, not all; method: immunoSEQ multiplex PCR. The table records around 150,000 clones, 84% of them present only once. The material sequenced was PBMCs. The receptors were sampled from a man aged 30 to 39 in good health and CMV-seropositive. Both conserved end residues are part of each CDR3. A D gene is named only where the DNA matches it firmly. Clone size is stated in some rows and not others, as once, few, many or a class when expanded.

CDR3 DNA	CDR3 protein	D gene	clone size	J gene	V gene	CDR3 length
TGTGCCAGCAGCGCGGACAGGGCCGGATCACCCCTCCACTTT	CASSADRAGSPLHF	TRBD1	-	TRBJ1-6	TRBV7-8	14
TGTGCCAGCAGTTGGGGACTAGCGGGAGTCCAGTACTTC	CASSWGLAGVQYF	TRBD2	few	TRBJ2-7	TRBV27	13
TGTGCCAGCAGCTTAGCGGGGCAGGGCTACAACGAGCAGTACTTC	CASSLAGQGYNEQYF	-	-	TRBJ2-7	TRBV7-2	15
TGTGCCTGGAGTGGGGGGCCGAACTATGGCTACACCTTC	CAWSGGPNYGYTF	-	-	TRBJ1-2	TRBV30	13
TGTGCCAGCTCACCATCGGGCTCTGGGGCCAACGTCCTGACTTTC	CASSPSGSGANVLTF	-	-	TRBJ2-6	TRBV18	15
TGTGCCACCTCACTGGGAGGGGGAGGCAACAATCAGCCCCAGCATTTT	CATSLGGGGNNQPQHF	-	-	TRBJ1-5	TRBV10-3	16
TGTGCCAGCAGCTCCCTAGGCGGTTCTCGCTATGAAAAACTGTTTTTT	CASSSLGGSRYEKLFF	-	-	TRBJ1-4	TRBV7-9	16
TGTGCCAGCATCCCGGGACAGGGGACGAAGCAGTACTTC	CASIPGQGTKQYF	TRBD1	-	TRBJ2-7	TRBV28	13
TGTGCCAGCAGCTCGGACAGTAACTATGGCTACACCTTC	CASSSDSNYGYTF	-	-	TRBJ1-2	TRBV7-3	13
TGTGCCAGTACCCCAAGCGGAGGGTCTACCCGGGAGCTGTTTTTT	CASTPSGGSTRELFF	-	-	TRBJ2-2	TRBV19	15
TGTGCCAGCTCTTTGGACTCAATTAACCTCTCGGGTGGCTACACCTTC	CASSLDSINLSGGYTF	-	-	TRBJ1-2	TRBV19	16
TGTGCCAGCAGCCCGGTAGTTATGCTAGATCAGCCCCAGCATTTT	CASSPVVMLDQPQHF	-	-	TRBJ1-5	TRBV5-8	15
TGTGCCAGCAGTCGAGACAGGGGAAAAGGGGACACCATATATTTT	CASSRDRGKGDTIYF	TRBD1	-	TRBJ1-3	TRBV6-5	15
TGTGCCTGGGGACTGACGACCTATGGCTACACCTTC	CAWGLTTYGYTF	-	once	TRBJ1-2	TRBV30	12
TGCAGCGTGGGGGTGGGGGACAGCAATAGCAATCAGCCCCAGCATTTT	CSVGVGDSNSNQPQHF	TRBD1	-	TRBJ1-5	TRBV29-1	16
TGTGCCAGCAGTTACGTAGGGGGCAATCAGCCCCAGCATTTT	CASSYVGGNQPQHF	-	-	TRBJ1-5	TRBV6-6	14
TGTGCCATCAGTGAGGGACCGCGGGATCTTTGGTCCTACGAGCAGTACTTC	CAISEGPRDLWSYEQYF	-	-	TRBJ2-7	TRBV10-3	17
TGTGCCAGCAGTTACTCGAAGGCGGCAGGCTACACCTTC	CASSYSKAAGYTF	-	-	TRBJ1-2	TRBV6-5	13
TGCGCCAGCAGCCAAGGAGGCCGGGGGGAAGAGACCCAGTACTTC	CASSQGGRGEETQYF	TRBD2	-	TRBJ2-5	TRBV4-1	15
TGTGCCAGCAGCTCACGACAGGGACTAGCGGGAGATCTCTCCTACAATGAGCAGTTCTTC	CASSSRQGLAGDLSYNEQFF	TRBD2	-	TRBJ2-1	TRBV9	20
TGTGCCAGCTCCGCCCCGGCGGTCTCTCCCTACGAGCAGTACTTC	CASSAPAVSPYEQYF	-	-	TRBJ2-7	TRBV18	15
TGTGCCAGCAGCTCGGACAGGGCTGGCACCGGGGAGCTGTTTTTT	CASSSDRAGTGELFF	TRBD1	-	TRBJ2-2	TRBV5-8	15
TGTGCCAGCAGCCTTCCAGGGTATGGCTACACCTTC	CASSLPGYGYTF	-	few	TRBJ1-2	TRBV5-6	12
TGTGCCAGTAGGACGGGACAGGCACAGCCCCAGCATTTT	CASRTGQAQPQHF	TRBD1	-	TRBJ1-5	TRBV19	13
TGTGCCAGCAGTTACCCCCGGGGGGGGAGAGAGACCCAGTACTTC	CASSYPRGGRETQYF	TRBD2	-	TRBJ2-5	TRBV6-6	15
TGTGCCAGTAAGGAGGGATACGAGCAGTACTTC	CASKEGYEQYF	-	-	TRBJ2-7	TRBV19	11